The 15 T cell receptor beta chains below were found in one sample sequenced in a study of shared clonotypes between healthy human individuals. Sequencing was performed with immunoSEQ multiplex PCR; in TCRdb, only in-frame clones are kept and a portion is missing. The sample consists of approximately 1.5 million clones, around 98% of them appearing once. Sequencing was performed on naive CD4+ T cells sorted from blood. Subset given: CD45RA+ positively selected. These receptors came from a man between 25 and 39 years old in good health.

CDR3 nucleotides: TGTGCCAGCACCCCCGATGACCCGAGCACTGAAGCTTTCTTT. This sequence encodes CASTPDDPSTEAFF. V gene TRBV2 combines with J gene TRBJ1-1, with D unresolved. Germline V gene sequence: CDR1 SNHLY, CDR2 FYNNEI. CDR3 length: 14 amino acids. Deletions cut 7 bases from V and 4 bases from J, with 16 bases between.

Of note for this clone: Distinct nucleotide sequences in the sample also encode this CDR3. The V call is TRBV18, the J call TRBJ2-5; perhaps TRBD2 as D (5 bases). V was trimmed by 6 bases and J by 1 base, leaving 9 bases between them. Looked up from germline, CDR1 is KGHSH and CDR2 is LQKENI. This CDR3 has 13 residues. The CDR3 loop reads CASSRGSQETQYF. For the CDR3, the DNA is TGTGCCAGCTCCCGAGGGTCCCAAGAGACCCAGTACTTC.

The J gene is TRBJ2-3, the V gene TRBV29-1; no definite D call. CDR3 length equals 15 residues. CDR1 SQVTM and CDR2 ANQGSEA come from the germline V gene. The V gene lost 6 bases and the J gene lost 0 bases, with 16 bases spanning the gap. CDR3 region: CSVQMTGSSTDTQYF. CDR3 bases: TGCAGCGTCCAAATGACGGGTTCTAGCACAGATACGCAGTATTTT.

The rearrangement joins TRBV2 to TRBJ2-1; a weak D match, TRBD1 (6 bases). The CDR3 is 14 amino acids. CDR1 SNHLY and CDR2 FYNNEI come from the germline V gene. V was cut by 4 bases and J by 5 bases, with 12 bases left in between. The CDR3 here is CASSVTGTNNEQFF. The CDR3 DNA is TGTGCCAGCAGTGTGACAGGTACGAACAATGAGCAGTTCTTC.

V and J are TRBV5-8 and TRBJ1-2, with D hard to call. Trimming pared 0 bases from V and 7 bases from J, leaving 13 bases between. This CDR3 contains 14 residues. Germline V CDR1 and CDR2: SGHTS, YDEGEE. CDR3 amino acids: CASSLELVNRGYTF. The CDR3 DNA sequence: TGTGCCAGCAGCTTGGAGCTCGTCAATCGTGGCTACACCTTC.

V gene TRBV7-6 combines with J gene TRBJ2-4; perhaps D is TRBD1 or TRBD2 (5 bases each). The CDR3 has 13 amino acids. Trimming took 4 bases from V and 5 from J, leaving 9 bases between them. CDR1 and CDR2 (germline): SGHVS, FNYEAQ. The CDR3 sequence: CASSSGGENIQYF. The CDR3 DNA reads TGTGCCAGCAGCTCTGGGGGAGAAAACATTCAGTACTTC.

V usage is TRBV27 and J usage is TRBJ1-2; D may be TRBD1 (6 bases). Germline-derived CDR1 and CDR2 are MNHEY and SMNVEV (reference sequence). The CDR3 is made up of 14 amino acids. Trimming left V 0 bases short and J 6 bases short, with 11 bases between. The CDR3 sequence: CASSLSRTGNGYTF. The CDR3 DNA is TGTGCCAGCAGTTTATCGCGTACAGGGAATGGCTACACCTTC.

V gene TRBV6-1 combines with J gene TRBJ1-3, with D possibly matching TRBD1 (6 bases). Germline V CDR1 and CDR2: MNHNS, SASEGT. Trimming took 2 bases from V and 0 from J, leaving 14 bases between them. The CDR3 consists of 17 residues. The DNA of the CDR3 is TGTGCCAGCAGTGAACAACCGACAGGAAACTCTGGAAACACCATATATTTT. It codes for CASSEQPTGNSGNTIYF.

V gene TRBV6-5 combines with J gene TRBJ2-7; TRBD2 agrees at 10 bases. From germline, CDR1 is MNHEY and CDR2 SVGAGI. This CDR3 has 15 residues. Trimming at V came to 5 bases and at J to 0 bases, leaving 4 bases not matched to a gene. The CDR3 is CASSGGLAPSYEQYF. In DNA, the CDR3 is TGTGCCAGCAGTGGGGGACTAGCGCCCTCCTACGAGCAGTACTTC.

CDR3 region: CASSGQGSTDTQYF. The CDR3 DNA follows: TGCGCCAGCTCTGGACAGGGTAGCACAGATACGCAGTATTTT. The chain carries TRBV10-2 and TRBJ2-3; 8 bases match TRBD1. The CDR3 spans 14 residues. V shed 8 bases, J shed 0 bases, and the junction held 4 bases outside the gene matches. Germline V gene lookup returns CDR1 WSHSY and CDR2 SAAADI.

J is TRBJ2-1 and V is TRBV11-3; maybe TRBD2 (6 bases). V was clipped by 2 bases and J by 7 bases, with 12 bases between them. Germline assignment: CDR1 SGHNT and CDR2 YENEEA. There are 14 residues in the CDR3. The CDR3 is CASSLNALANEQFF. The CDR3 DNA reads as TGTGCCAGCAGCTTAAACGCGCTAGCGAATGAGCAGTTCTTC.

This clone was found once. The gene calls are TRBV18 and TRBJ2-7; the D gene is possibly TRBD1 (5 bases). V was pared by 4 bases and J by 0 bases, with 7 bases between. The CDR3 runs 13 residues. The germline CDR1 and CDR2 sequences are KGHSH and LQKENI. CDR3 sequence: CASSQGYSYEQYF. DNA of the CDR3: TGTGCCAGCTCACAGGGGTACTCCTACGAGCAGTACTTC.

The gene calls are TRBV28 and TRBJ2-2; D call uncertain. The CDR3 has 16 residues. Germline V gene lookup returns CDR1 MDHEN and CDR2 SYDVKM. V shed 7 bases and J shed 0 bases, with 15 bases lying between them. The CDR3 region has the DNA TGTGCCAGCACGCCCCAGGTTGGCGCGAACACCGGGGAGCTGTTTTTT. Its translation: CASTPQVGANTGELFF.

The gene calls are TRBV4-3 and TRBJ2-7; TRBD2 matches 7 bases. The CDR3 totals 17 residues. The germline CDR1 and CDR2 sequences are LGHNA and YSLEER. Losses at the gene ends were 0 bases for V and 2 bases for J; bases not matched to a gene: 10. CDR3 loop: CASSQDAATGGPYEQYF. The CDR3 DNA reads as TGCGCCAGCAGCCAAGATGCAGCGACGGGAGGCCCCTACGAGCAGTACTTC.

As DNA, the CDR3 is TGTGCCAGCAGCTTATCTGGCGGTTACCTACGCGAGCAGTACTTC. This translates into CASSLSGGYLREQYF. The chain recombines TRBV7-8 with TRBJ2-7; D gene ambiguous. The CDR3 covers 15 residues. V lost 2 bases to trimming and J lost 6 bases, with 17 bases between them. Per germline, CDR1 SGHVS and CDR2 FQNEAQ.